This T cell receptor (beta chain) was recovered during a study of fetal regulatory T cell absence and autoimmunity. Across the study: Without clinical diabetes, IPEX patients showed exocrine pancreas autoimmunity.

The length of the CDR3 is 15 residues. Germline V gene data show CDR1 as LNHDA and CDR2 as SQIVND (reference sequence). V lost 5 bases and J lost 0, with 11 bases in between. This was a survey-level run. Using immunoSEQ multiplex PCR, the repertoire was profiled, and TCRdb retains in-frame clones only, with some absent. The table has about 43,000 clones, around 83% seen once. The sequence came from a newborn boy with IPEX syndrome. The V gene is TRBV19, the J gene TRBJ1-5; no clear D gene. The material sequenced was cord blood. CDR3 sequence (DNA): TGTGCCAGTAGTCCCCATGTTAGTAGCAATCAGCCCCAGCATTTT. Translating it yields CASSPHVSSNQPQHF.